Presented here are 16 T cell receptor beta chains from one specimen sequenced in a study of blood T cells in healthy people across ages. Primed by a sample-barcoded 5' primer and a J-beta primer mix, a second PCR proceeded for roughly 7 to 11 cycles. TCRdb re-called the 5' RACE reads through MiXCR, storing one row per CDR3 protein. The table has more than 1,400,000 distinct CDR3 sequences, roughly 45% seen once. Sequencing was performed on blood. Receptor source: a woman aged 18-35 years in good health.

This rearrangement joins TRBV2 to TRBJ1-1, with D tentatively TRBD1 (5 bases). V was cut by 9 bases and J by 2 bases, with 16 bases left in between. CDR1 SNHLY and CDR2 FYNNEI come from the germline V gene. This CDR3 is 14 amino acids long. DNA of the CDR3: TGTGCCAGAACTGAGAACAGGTTAAACACTGAAGCTTTCTTT. Protein sequence: CARTENRLNTEAFF. The variable domain in full, completed from reference TRBV2 and TRBJ1-1, reads EPEVTQTPSHQVTQMGQEVILRCVPISNHLYFYWYRQILGQKVEFLVSFYNNEISEKSEIFDDQFSVERPDGSNFTLKIRSTKLEDSAMYFCARTENRLNTEAFFGQGTRLTVV.

This clonotype was observed a handful of times. The rearrangement uses TRBV10-1 and TRBJ2-3; the D gene is possibly TRBD1 (6 bases). Germline V lookup: CDR1 WNHNN, CDR2 SYGVQD (reference sequence). The V gene lost 5 bases and the J gene lost 5 bases, with 14 bases spanning the gap. The CDR3 is made up of 14 amino acids. This CDR3 is CASSRTGLGDTQYF. In DNA form, the CDR3 reads TGCGCCAGCAGTCGAACAGGGTTAGGAGATACGCAGTATTTT.

The chain carries TRBV20-1 and TRBJ2-1, with TRBD2 matching over 9 bases. Germline V lookup: CDR1 DFQATT, CDR2 SNEGSKA (reference sequence). The CDR3 loop spans 21 amino acids. CDR3: CSGGVDEGTELSSGVFDEQFF. Written as DNA, the CDR3 is TGCAGCGGCGGGGTAGACGAGGGGACAGAGCTTTCTAGCGGGGTTTTCGATGAGCAGTTCTTC.

The V gene is TRBV6-2 or TRBV6-3, the J gene TRBJ2-1; D is undetermined. V lost 4 bases, J lost 10 bases, and 11 bases lay in between. Per the germline V gene, CDR1 is MNHEY and CDR2 is SVGEGT. The CDR3 is 12 amino acids. The CDR3 coding sequence is TGTGCCAGCAGTTCCCGACGAGAAGAGCAGTTCTTC. Translation gives CASSSRREEQFF.

This chain connects TRBV21-1 to TRBJ2-5; TRBD1 reflects the table's D call only, with no check against the DNA. TRBV21-1 is flagged as a pseudogene. The CDR3 totals 19 residues. The CDR3 sequence: CASSKKTIGHDPRSEAQYF. The CDR3 nucleotides read TGTGCCAGCAGCAAAAAAACCATCGGACATGATCCACGGTCGGAGGCCCAGTACTTC.

The chain recombines TRBV4-1 with TRBJ1-2; D ambiguous. This CDR3 has 13 residues. Trimming shortened V by 3 bases and J by 5 bases, and 10 bases separated the two germline ends. Germline loops: CDR1 MGHRA, CDR2 YSYEKL. CDR3 in amino acids: CASSQQGQYGYTF. The DNA for the CDR3 is TGCGCCAGCAGCCAGCAAGGCCAGTATGGCTACACCTTC.

This clonotype was counted only a few times. This chain joins TRBV6-5 and TRBJ2-3; D not certain. CDR1 MNHEY and CDR2 SVGAGI come from the germline V gene. V was pared by 3 bases and J by 6 bases, with 10 bases between. There are 13 residues in the CDR3. The CDR3: CASSYRGRDTQYF. The CDR3 coding sequence is TGTGCCAGCAGTTATCGAGGACGGGATACGCAGTATTTT.

This chain links TRBV6-2 or TRBV6-3 with TRBJ2-5; 10 bases are a match to TRBD1. Germline CDR1 is MNHEY and CDR2 is SVGEGT. V shed 5 bases and J 3 bases; nucleotides not matched to a gene: 6. This CDR3 comprises 15 residues. The CDR3 coding sequence is TGTGCCAGCAGTCGACAGGGGGCAGGAGAAGAGACCCAGTACTTC. It encodes CASSRQGAGEETQYF.

This clonotype was observed a handful of times. This chain connects TRBV5-6 to TRBJ2-1; tentatively, D is TRBD1 (6 bases). The CDR3 length is 15 residues. Per germline, CDR1 SGHDT and CDR2 YYEEEE. The V end was cut by 4 bases, the J end by 2 bases, with 13 bases between. The CDR3 coding sequence is TGTGCCAGCAGCCCCTGGGACACGGCCTACAATGAGCAGTTCTTC. Its translation is CASSPWDTAYNEQFF.

This clonotype was detected ten times or more. The chain combines TRBV5-1 with TRBJ2-1; D possibly corresponds to TRBD2 (6 bases). Germline CDR1 reads SGHRS; CDR2 reads YFSETQ. V was cut by 4 bases and J by 4 bases, with 12 bases left in between. This CDR3 contains 14 residues. In DNA, the CDR3 is TGCGCCAGCAGCCTGGGGGGTTTATACAATGAGCAGTTCTTC. Encoded protein: CASSLGGLYNEQFF. Variable domain in full (rest from reference TRBV5-1 and TRBJ2-1): KAGVTQTPRYLIKTRGQQVTLSCSPISGHRSVSWYQQTPGQGLQFLFEYFSETQRNKGNFPGRFSGRQFSNSRSEMNVSTLELGDSALYLCASSLGGLYNEQFFGPGTRLTVL.

This clonotype was seen at least ten times. CDR3 in amino acids: CASSPGRTEAFF. Here the CDR3 DNA reads TGCGCCAGCAGCCCGGGTCGAACGGAAGCTTTCTTT. The rearrangement uses TRBV4-1 and TRBJ1-1; D is undetermined. The CDR3 is made up of 12 amino acids. Germline assignment: CDR1 MGHRA and CDR2 YSYEKL. Trimming stripped 4 bases from V and 8 bases from J, with 11 bases between.

This clonotype was detected only a few times. This sequence joins TRBV20-1 and TRBJ2-1; 8 bases map to TRBD2. Trimming removed 3 bases from V and 8 bases from J; junction bases left unmatched: 6. Germline lookup yields CDR1 DFQATT and CDR2 SNEGSKA (reference sequence). There are 13 residues in the CDR3. This chain's CDR3 is CSASSGLAYEQFF. In nucleotides, the CDR3 is TGCAGTGCTAGTTCCGGACTAGCATATGAGCAGTTCTTC.

V usage is TRBV20-1 and J usage is TRBJ1-4; no clear D. With 3 bases removed from V and 5 bases from J, the gap between germline ends came to 10 bases. This CDR3 has 13 residues. Germline V gives CDR1 DFQATT, CDR2 SNEGSKA (reference sequence). The CDR3 spells CSASFRENEKLFF. In DNA form, the CDR3 reads TGCAGTGCTAGTTTCCGGGAGAATGAAAAACTGTTTTTT.

This clonotype has at least ten counts. The V and J genes are TRBV7-3 and TRBJ2-3; D remains ambiguous. The germline V gene encodes CDR1 SGHTA and CDR2 FQGTGA. CDR3 length equals 10 residues. Trimming left V 5 bases short and J 5 bases short, with 2 bases between. CDR3 protein: CASSRDTQYF. Here the CDR3 DNA reads TGTGCCAGCAGCCGAGATACGCAGTATTTT.

The rearrangement links TRBV15 to TRBJ2-5; D might be TRBD1 (6 bases). The CDR3 is 17 amino acids. The ends were cut back, 2 bases at V and 2 bases at J, with 18 bases in the middle. Per germline, CDR1 LNHNV and CDR2 YYDKDF (reference sequence). The CDR3 loop reads CATSRNLNLQGQETQYF. DNA of the CDR3: TGTGCCACCAGCAGAAATCTCAACCTTCAGGGGCAAGAGACCCAGTACTTC.

This chain links TRBV5-1 with TRBJ2-1; no clear D gene. The CDR3 has 14 amino acids. CDR1 is SGHRS, CDR2 YFSETQ, per germline. The germline V and J ends were trimmed by 9 bases and 0 bases, with 13 bases remaining between them. This CDR3 is CATTPGSSYNEQFF. The CDR3 DNA follows: TGCGCCACGACCCCGGGTAGCTCCTACAATGAGCAGTTCTTC.